These 27 T cell receptor beta chains were sequenced from one sample in a study of cytomegalovirus exposure and HLA in healthy donors. Sequenced by immunoSEQ multiplex PCR; TCRdb stores in-frame clones only, minus some. This table has around 300,000 clones, around 90% appearing once. Sequencing used PBMCs. These receptors came from a woman in her twenties or thirties in good health and CMV-seropositive.

The chain employs TRBV30 and TRBJ2-7; the match to TRBD2 covers 8 bases. Per germline, CDR1 GTSNPN and CDR2 SVGIG (reference sequence). The length of the CDR3 is 13 residues. V lost 4 bases to trimming and J lost 4 bases; unmatched junction nucleotides: 6. CDR3 DNA: TGTGCCTGGACGCGGGGGGTGAGGTACGAGCAGTACTTC. This sequence encodes CAWTRGVRYEQYF.

This CDR3 reads CATSRDKDYGYTF. CDR3 DNA: TGTGCCACCAGCAGAGATAAGGACTATGGCTACACCTTC. The chain carries TRBV15 and TRBJ1-2; no clear D. Germline CDR1 reads LNHNV; CDR2 reads YYDKDF (reference sequence). The CDR3 runs 13 residues. V lost 0 bases and J lost 3, with 5 bases in between.

The DNA for the CDR3 is TGCGCCAGCAGCTTGGGTGGTAGGGGACAAGGCACAGATACGCAGTATTTT. Amino acids: CASSLGGRGQGTDTQYF. The chain couples TRBV5-1 to TRBJ2-3; tentative D call: TRBD1 (6 bases). The CDR3 is made up of 17 amino acids. Germline V gene sequence: CDR1 SGHRS, CDR2 YFSETQ. V was clipped by 0 bases and J by 1 base, with 15 bases between them.

The V and J genes are TRBV28 and TRBJ2-5; tentatively, D is TRBD1 (5 bases). This CDR3 comprises 11 residues. Trimming took 5 bases from V and 9 from J, leaving 10 bases between them. Germline CDR1 is MDHEN and CDR2 is SYDVKM. The chain's CDR3 is CASSRTGAQYF. The CDR3 DNA reads as TGTGCCAGCAGTCGCACAGGAGCCCAGTACTTC.

This chain uses TRBV5-4 with TRBJ1-2; TRBD1 matches 9 bases. V lost 6 bases to trimming and J lost 6 bases; unmatched junction nucleotides: 15. The CDR3 is made up of 16 amino acids. CDR1 is SGHNT, CDR2 YYREEE, per germline (reference sequence). Here the CDR3 reads CASTPGQGRSADGYTF. The CDR3 coding sequence is TGTGCCAGCACCCCCGGACAGGGGAGAAGCGCCGATGGCTACACCTTC. Complete variable domain (other parts from reference TRBV5-4 and TRBJ1-2): ETGVTQSPTHLIKTRGQQVTLRCSSQSGHNTVSWYQQALGQGPQFIFQYYREEENGRGNFPPRFSGLQFPNYSSELNVNALELDDSALYLCASTPGQGRSADGYTFGSGTRLTVV.

DNA of the CDR3: TGTGCCAGCAGTTTATTCCCAACAGGGCAAGAGACCCAGTACTTC. Its protein product is CASSLFPTGQETQYF. The chain carries TRBV27 and TRBJ2-5; D is perhaps TRBD1 (6 bases). CDR3 size: 15 residues. V dropped 1 base and J dropped 2 bases, with 11 bases sitting between them. Germline CDR1 reads MNHEY; CDR2 reads SMNVEV (reference sequence).

The V gene is TRBV7-9, the J gene TRBJ2-7, with D possibly being TRBD1 or TRBD2 (6 bases each). The V and J ends lost 1 base and 0 bases respectively, with 10 bases between them. Germline V gene sequence: CDR1 SEHNR, CDR2 FQNEAQ (reference sequence). This CDR3 region has 15 residues. The CDR3 DNA is TGTGCCAGCAGCTTAGATGGGGGGCCCTCCTACGAGCAGTACTTC. Amino acids: CASSLDGGPSYEQYF.

J is TRBJ1-2 and V is TRBV4-1; D unresolved. Trimming removed 0 bases from V and 1 base from J, with 12 bases in between. Germline V CDR1 and CDR2: MGHRA, YSYEKL. CDR3 length equals 16 residues. This chain's CDR3 is CASSQDISYLNYGYTF. The CDR3 bases are TGCGCCAGCAGCCAAGATATAAGCTACCTTAACTATGGCTACACCTTC.

The chain recombines TRBV5-6 with TRBJ1-2; D ambiguous. Germline V gene sequence: CDR1 SGHDT, CDR2 YYEEEE. The length of the CDR3 is 14 residues. V shed 4 bases and J shed 4 bases, with 14 bases lying between them. Here the CDR3 reads CASSPWGRGYGYTF. For the CDR3, the DNA is TGTGCCAGCAGCCCCTGGGGTCGGGGCTATGGCTACACCTTC.

The chain joins TRBV7-6 to TRBJ2-7, with 10 bases identical to TRBD1. V was clipped by 7 bases and J by 5 bases; unmatched bases: 8. Germline V CDR1 and CDR2: SGHVS, FNYEAQ. The length of the CDR3 is 14 residues. CDR3 sequence (DNA): TGTGCCAGCACCAGGACAGGGGGTCAGGACGAGCAGTACTTC. Protein sequence: CASTRTGGQDEQYF. Looking up the rest from reference TRBV7-6 and TRBJ2-7 gives the full variable domain: GAGVSQSPRYKVTKRGQDVALRCDPISGHVSLYWYRQALGQGPEFLTYFNYEAQQDKSGLPNDRFSAERPEGSISTLTIQRTEQRDSAMYRCASTRTGGQDEQYFGPGTRLTVT.

The chain couples TRBV30 to TRBJ1-1; D is uncertain. This CDR3 has 15 amino acids. V was shortened by 0 bases and J by 1 base, with 12 bases between the two germline ends. The V gene's germline CDR1 is GTSNPN and CDR2 SVGIG (reference sequence). The CDR3 bases are TGTGCCTGGAGTGTATCTCCCAGGAGGAACACTGAAGCTTTCTTT. This sequence encodes CAWSVSPRRNTEAFF.

This sequence joins TRBV5-4 and TRBJ1-2; D remains unclear. CDR1 is SGHNT, CDR2 YYREEE, per germline (reference sequence). The CDR3 totals 12 residues. Trimming took 3 bases from V and 8 from J, leaving 11 bases between them. CDR3 in DNA: TGTGCCAGCAGCTATGCAGGAGACGGCTACACCTTC. The encoded protein is CASSYAGDGYTF.

The rearrangement uses TRBV5-6 and TRBJ2-5, with TRBD2 matching 11 bases. The CDR3 is made up of 16 amino acids. V was clipped by 1 base and J by 5 bases; unmatched bases: 7. Per the germline V gene, CDR1 is SGHDT and CDR2 is YYEEEE. For the CDR3, the DNA is TGTGCCAGCAGCTTGATAGCGGGGGGGCTCTTGGAGACCCAGTACTTC. Amino acids: CASSLIAGGLLETQYF.

V usage is TRBV7-6 and J usage is TRBJ2-1, with TRBD1 identical over 8 bases. J lost 14 bases, V lost 1 base, and 10 bases had no gene match. Germline-derived CDR1 and CDR2 are SGHVS and FNYEAQ. The CDR3 loop spans 14 amino acids. This CDR3 reads CASSLEGEDRVKFF. The CDR3 DNA reads as TGTGCCAGCAGCTTAGAGGGTGAGGACAGGGTCAAGTTCTTC.

This clone has just one count. V gene TRBV6-6 combines with J gene TRBJ2-7, with 7 positions matching TRBD1. This CDR3 is 14 amino acids long. With 5 bases clipped from V and 4 bases from J, the junction kept 8 bases outside the gene matches. CDR1 MNHNY and CDR2 SVGAGI come from the germline V gene (reference sequence). The CDR3 here is CASSATRGTYEQYF. The DNA of the CDR3 is TGTGCCAGCAGTGCGACCAGGGGGACATACGAGCAGTACTTC.

J is TRBJ1-2 and V is TRBV7-9; a possible D gene is TRBD1 (5 bases). This CDR3 comprises 15 residues. V gave up 1 base and J gave up 3 bases, with 12 bases separating them. Germline CDR1 and CDR2: SEHNR and FQNEAQ (reference sequence). The DNA for the CDR3 is TGTGCCAGCAGCTTAGTAGCCGGGACGGACTATGGCTACACCTTC. As protein: CASSLVAGTDYGYTF.

The rearrangement links TRBV28 to TRBJ1-2; TRBD1 might be the D (5 bases). From germline, CDR1 is MDHEN and CDR2 SYDVKM. V dropped 6 bases and J dropped 6 bases, with 14 bases sitting between them. This CDR3 is built from 13 residues. The CDR3 protein is CASSFRENNGYTF. Written as DNA, the CDR3 is TGTGCCAGCAGCTTCAGGGAGAACAATGGCTACACCTTC.

The V and J genes are TRBV7-8 and TRBJ2-3; either TRBD1 or TRBD2 may supply D (5 bases each). The CDR3 sequence is 12 residues long. The V end lost 10 bases, the J end lost 6 bases, and 14 bases lay between the germline ends. In germline, CDR1 is SGHVS, CDR2 FQNEAQ. Written as DNA, the CDR3 is TGTGCCACGGGACCCGGGATGGATACGCAGTATTTT. This translates into CATGPGMDTQYF.

To note about this clone: Other DNA sequences of this sample code for an identical CDR3. The rearrangement joins TRBV5-1 to TRBJ1-1; the D gene is possibly TRBD1 (5 bases). The CDR3 runs 13 residues. V lost 1 base and J 1 base, leaving 5 bases between the germline ends. CDR1 SGHRS and CDR2 YFSETQ come from the germline V gene. Here the CDR3 DNA reads TGCGCCAGCAGCTTGACAGGGAACACTGAAGCTTTCTTT. Its protein product is CASSLTGNTEAFF.

The V and J genes are TRBV6-5 and TRBJ1-6; no clear D gene. Trimming shortened V by 9 bases and J by 6 bases, and 12 bases separated the two germline ends. The CDR3 is 13 residues long. Germline V gene lookup returns CDR1 MNHEY and CDR2 SVGAGI. This CDR3 reads CASSRDLNSPLHF. The CDR3 region has the DNA TGTGCCAGTAGCCGAGACCTTAATTCACCCCTCCACTTT.

The chain recombines TRBV4-3 with TRBJ2-1; possibly TRBD1 for D (5 bases). V gave up 0 bases and J gave up 9 bases, with 15 bases separating them. The CDR3 is 15 residues long. In germline, CDR1 is LGHNA, CDR2 YSLEER. The chain's CDR3 is CASSQEGPQGSEQFF. Here the CDR3 DNA reads TGCGCCAGCAGCCAAGAAGGACCCCAGGGAAGTGAGCAGTTCTTC.

The chain uses TRBV6-5 and TRBJ2-4; D is possibly TRBD2 (5 bases). Germline V lookup: CDR1 MNHEY, CDR2 SVGAGI. Trimming removed 3 bases at V and 3 bases at J, with 12 bases between. The CDR3 has 15 residues. CDR3 amino acids: CASSYLRGSKNIQYF. The CDR3 bases are TGTGCCAGCAGTTATCTCCGGGGAAGCAAAAACATTCAGTACTTC.

The CDR3 DNA sequence: TGTGCCAGCAGTTACCTGGGTTCAGGAAACACCATATATTTT. This sequence encodes CASSYLGSGNTIYF. The gene calls are TRBV6-5 and TRBJ1-3; D ambiguous. This CDR3 is built from 14 residues. Germline CDR1 and CDR2: MNHEY and SVGAGI. The ends were cut back, 2 bases at V and 4 bases at J, with 9 bases in the middle.

The chain carries TRBV7-2 and TRBJ2-1; TRBD2 matches 14 bases. The V segment lost 5 bases and the J segment 6 bases; nucleotides outside the gene matches: 3. The CDR3 runs 15 residues. The V gene's germline CDR1 is SGHTA and CDR2 FQGNSA. Here the CDR3 reads CASSEGTSGSNEQFF. The CDR3 DNA is TGTGCCAGCAGCGAGGGGACTAGCGGGAGCAATGAGCAGTTCTTC.

The chain uses TRBV5-6 and TRBJ2-7, with 7 bases fitting TRBD1. From germline, CDR1 is SGHDT and CDR2 YYEEEE. This CDR3 is 14 amino acids long. The ends lost 3 bases at V and 3 bases at J; junction bases unmatched: 6. Here the CDR3 DNA reads TGTGCCAGCAGCTACACCGGGACAGACTACGAGCAGTACTTC. Amino acids: CASSYTGTDYEQYF.

This clone has just a few counts. The chain links TRBV4-1 to TRBJ2-7, with 13 bases lining up with TRBD2. The CDR3 is 15 amino acids. Unmatched junction bases numbered 2, after V lost 6 bases and J lost 0 bases. Per germline, CDR1 MGHRA and CDR2 YSYEKL. The CDR3 DNA sequence: TGCGCCAGCAGACTAGCGGGGGGGAGCTCCTACGAGCAGTACTTC. This gives the protein CASRLAGGSSYEQYF.

This CDR3 is CAAGASGNTIYF. The CDR3 DNA follows: TGTGCCGCAGGGGCTTCTGGAAACACCATATATTTT. This chain uses TRBV6-6 with TRBJ1-3; D is perhaps TRBD1 (6 bases). The V end was cut by 11 bases, the J end by 1 base, with 9 bases between. Germline CDR1 MNHNY, CDR2 SVGAGI (reference sequence). CDR3 length: 12 amino acids.